This T cell receptor beta chain derives from a study of blood T cells in healthy people across ages. The length of the CDR3 is 15 residues. V trimming: 2 bases; J trimming: 4 bases; junction bases outside the gene matches: 4. Germline V gene data show CDR1 as MNHEY and CDR2 as SMNVEV (reference sequence). Points from the study as a whole: Unsorted PBMC material precluded a definitive naive versus antigen-experienced comparison.

Notes on this clonotype: Its target is not known.

Primers used in a second PCR of about 7 to 12 cycles were a sample-barcoded 5' primer and a J-beta primer mix. TCRdb re-analysed the 5' RACE reads in MiXCR, keeping a single row per CDR3 protein. Found here are about 620,000 distinct CDR3 sequences, more than 45% of them singletons; the top ten hold roughly 14%. The sequenced sample consisted of blood. The sequence derives from an elderly woman in good health. J is TRBJ2-2 and V is TRBV27; 7 bases fit TRBD2. CDR3 coding DNA: TGTGCCAGCAGTTTAAGGGACTATAGCACCGGGGAGCTGTTTTTT. As protein: CASSLRDYSTGELFF.